A single TCR beta chain is shown here with its context. The method was immunoSEQ multiplex PCR; TCRdb's version includes in-frame clones alone and lacks a portion of them. The sample shows around 1.1 million clones, approximately 80% of them seen only once. This sample is drawn from a study of shared clonotypes between healthy human individuals. Sequences were obtained from memory CD4+ T cells from PBMCs. Subset here: CD45RA-negative fraction. This TCR derives from a man aged 18 to 29 in good health. Some clones in this sample may be carry-over from other donors' samples.

This chain's CDR3 is CSAIFHEQYF. Written as DNA, the CDR3 is TGCAGTGCTATTTTCCACGAGCAGTACTTC. The rearrangement joins TRBV20-1 to TRBJ2-7; D remains ambiguous. The CDR3 consists of 10 residues. The germline V gene has CDR1 DFQATT and CDR2 SNEGSKA (reference sequence). The V and J ends lost 4 bases and 5 bases respectively, with 6 bases between them.